This T cell receptor beta chain was recorded in a study of T-cell reconstitution after alpha-beta-depleted transplantation in children. The TCRbeta library was prepared with unique molecular identifiers. MiXCR, applied by TCRdb to the PCR reads, yields one record per CDR3 protein. The sample carries around 400,000 distinct CDR3 sequences, roughly a tenth recorded once. This clonotype was recorded at least ten times. V lost 4 bases to trimming and J lost 5 bases, with 12 bases between them. Germline CDR1 is SGHDT and CDR2 is YYEEEE. The CDR3 loop spans 14 amino acids. This receptor was taken from a human donor who donated a stem cell graft to a child with acute myeloid leukemia. V and J are TRBV5-6 and TRBJ2-2; D may match TRBD1 or TRBD2 (5 bases each). Sequencing used PBMCs from the stem cell graft donor, obtained from the stem cell graft. In nucleotides, the CDR3 is TGTGCCAGCAGCGCGGTTGGGGGAACCGGGGAGCTGTTTTTT. Its translation is CASSAVGGTGELFF.